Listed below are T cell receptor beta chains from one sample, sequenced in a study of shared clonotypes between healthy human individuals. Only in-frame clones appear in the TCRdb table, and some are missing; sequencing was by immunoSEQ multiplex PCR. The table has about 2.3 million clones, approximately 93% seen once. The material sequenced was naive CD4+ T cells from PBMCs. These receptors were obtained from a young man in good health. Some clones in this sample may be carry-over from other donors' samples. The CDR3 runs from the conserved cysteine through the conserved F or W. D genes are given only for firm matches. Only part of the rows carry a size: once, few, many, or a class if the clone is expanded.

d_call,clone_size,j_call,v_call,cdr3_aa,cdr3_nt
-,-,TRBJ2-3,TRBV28,CASSFGGSPDTQYF,TGTGCCAGCAGTTTTGGGGGGAGCCCAGATACGCAGTATTTT
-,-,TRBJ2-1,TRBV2,CASSGSRELSHEQFF,TGTGCCAGCAGTGGCTCTAGGGAGTTGAGTCATGAGCAGTTCTTC
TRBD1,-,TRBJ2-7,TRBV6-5,CASSPGDRVYEQYF,TGTGCCAGCAGTCCAGGTGACAGGGTATACGAGCAGTACTTC
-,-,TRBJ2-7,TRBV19,CASSKTGSYEQYF,TGTGCCAGTAGTAAGACAGGCTCCTACGAGCAGTACTTC
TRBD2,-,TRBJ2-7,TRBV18,CASSPGTSGNYEQYF,TGTGCCAGCTCACCCGGGACTAGCGGGAACTACGAGCAGTACTTC
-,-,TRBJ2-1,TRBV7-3,CASSLTPPSNEQFF,TGTGCCAGCAGCTTAACGCCCCCATCTAATGAGCAGTTCTTC
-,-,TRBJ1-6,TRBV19,CASKVGPGQDSPLHF,TGTGCCAGTAAGGTAGGCCCGGGACAAGATTCACCCCTCCACTTT
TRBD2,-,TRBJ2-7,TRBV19,CASTQDREGGYEQYF,TGTGCCAGTACCCAAGACCGGGAGGGTGGCTACGAGCAGTACTTC
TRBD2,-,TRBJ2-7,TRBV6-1,CASSEGVAGANEQYF,TGTGCCAGCAGTGAAGGGGTAGCGGGAGCCAACGAGCAGTACTTC
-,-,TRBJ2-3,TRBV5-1,CASSLVGLSTQYF,TGCGCCAGCAGCTTGGTGGGACTCAGTACGCAGTATTTT
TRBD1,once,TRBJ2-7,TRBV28,CASSENPGTGVVEQYF,TGTGCCAGCAGTGAAAACCCCGGGACAGGGGTCGTCGAGCAGTACTTC
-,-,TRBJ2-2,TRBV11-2,CASSLGPPGWGTGELFF,TGTGCCAGCAGCTTAGGTCCCCCAGGGTGGGGAACCGGGGAGCTGTTTTTT
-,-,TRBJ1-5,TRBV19,CASSIGGTQPQHF,TGTGCCAGTAGTATAGGGGGTACTCAGCCCCAGCATTTT
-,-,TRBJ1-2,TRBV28,CASSFSGAIGYGYTF,TGTGCCAGCAGTTTTTCCGGGGCAATCGGCTATGGCTACACCTTC
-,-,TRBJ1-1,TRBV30,CAWSPGRRNTEAFF,TGTGCCTGGAGTCCGGGACGGAGAAACACTGAAGCTTTCTTT
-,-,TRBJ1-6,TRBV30,CAWGEGASPLHF,TGTGCCTGGGGTGAAGGCGCTTCACCCCTCCACTTT
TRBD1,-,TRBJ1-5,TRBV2,CASSERTGRFQPQHF,TGTGCCAGCAGCGAACGGACAGGACGGTTCCAGCCCCAGCATTTT
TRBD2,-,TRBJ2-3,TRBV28,CASSLRAGEEYF,TGTGCCAGCAGTTTAAGGGCGGGGGAGGAGTATTTT
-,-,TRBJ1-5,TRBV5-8,CASSFGRGTEFQPQHF,TGTGCCAGCAGCTTCGGACGGGGGACGGAATTTCAGCCCCAGCATTTT
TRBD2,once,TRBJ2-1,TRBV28,CASSHQLAGVYNEQFF,TGTGCCAGCAGTCACCAACTAGCGGGAGTTTACAATGAGCAGTTCTTC
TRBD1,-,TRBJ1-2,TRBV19,CASRVGQALNYGYTF,TGTGCCAGTAGAGTCGGACAGGCTCTTAACTATGGCTACACCTTC
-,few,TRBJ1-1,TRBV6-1,CASSEVTVNTEAFF,TGTGCCAGCAGTGAAGTGACAGTGAACACTGAAGCTTTCTTT
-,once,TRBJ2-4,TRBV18,CASSPAQRIENIQYF,TGTGCCAGCTCACCCGCCCAGCGGATCGAAAACATTCAGTACTTC
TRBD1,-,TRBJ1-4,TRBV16,CASSSGQGEKLFF,TGTGCCAGCAGCAGCGGACAGGGTGAAAAACTGTTTTTT
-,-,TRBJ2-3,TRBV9,CASSVALRSPAGWRTDTQYF,TGTGCCAGCAGCGTAGCCCTACGTTCCCCCGCCGGCTGGCGCACAGATACGCAGTATTTT
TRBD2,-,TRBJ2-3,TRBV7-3,CASSGLAGADTQYF,TGTGCCAGTTCCGGACTAGCGGGAGCAGATACGCAGTATTTT
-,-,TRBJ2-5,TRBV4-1,CASSPGPAETQYF,TGCGCCAGCAGCCCGGGACCGGCAGAGACCCAGTACTTC
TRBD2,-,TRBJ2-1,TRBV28,CASTYPLVAGNEQFF,TGTGCCAGCACATACCCGTTGGTAGCGGGAAATGAGCAGTTCTTC
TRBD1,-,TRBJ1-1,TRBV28,CASRVPGQVNTEAFF,TGTGCCAGCAGAGTGCCGGGACAGGTGAACACTGAAGCTTTCTTT
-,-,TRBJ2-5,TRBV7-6,CASSPNGGTQYF,TGTGCCAGCAGCCCCAACGGTGGGACCCAGTACTTC
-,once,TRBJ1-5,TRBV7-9,CASSLGQNSNQPQHF,TGTGCCAGCAGCTTAGGTCAGAACAGCAATCAGCCCCAGCATTTT
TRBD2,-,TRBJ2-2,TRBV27,CASSFAGGGTGELFF,TGTGCCAGCAGTTTCGCGGGAGGTGGCACCGGGGAGCTGTTTTTT
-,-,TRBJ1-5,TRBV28,CASSSQESNQPQHF,TGTGCCAGCAGTTCCCAGGAGAGCAATCAGCCCCAGCATTTT
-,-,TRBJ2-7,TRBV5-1,CASSFEGGPYEQYF,TGCGCCAGCAGTTTTGAGGGGGGGCCCTACGAGCAGTACTTC
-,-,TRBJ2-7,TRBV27,CASSRRPSGEQYF,TGTGCCAGCAGCCGCAGGCCCAGCGGCGAGCAGTACTTC
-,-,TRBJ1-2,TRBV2,CASSERRGYTF,TGTGCCAGCAGTGAGCGGAGAGGCTACACCTTC
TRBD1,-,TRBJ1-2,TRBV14,CASSQGTGGGYGYTF,TGTGCCAGCAGCCAAGGGACAGGGGGTGGCTATGGCTACACCTTC
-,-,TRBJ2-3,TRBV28,CASSLARLDEFTDTQYF,TGTGCCAGCAGTTTAGCACGCCTAGACGAATTCACAGATACGCAGTATTTT
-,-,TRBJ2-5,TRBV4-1,CASSLHVEGVMETQYF,TGCGCCAGCAGCCTCCATGTGGAGGGTGTCATGGAGACCCAGTACTTC
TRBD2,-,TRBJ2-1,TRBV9,CASSRFGSGLAGLSYNEQFF,TGTGCCAGCAGCAGGTTCGGGTCGGGGCTAGCGGGACTCTCCTACAATGAGCAGTTCTTC
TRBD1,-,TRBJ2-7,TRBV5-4,CASSLGQGSPYEQYF,TGTGCCAGCAGCTTGGGACAGGGGTCCCCCTACGAGCAGTACTTC
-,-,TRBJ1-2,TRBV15,CATSRQGTNYGYTF,TGTGCCACCAGCAGGCAAGGGACTAACTATGGCTACACCTTC
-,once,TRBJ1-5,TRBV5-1,CASSLDPNQPQHF,TGCGCCAGCAGCTTGGATCCGAATCAGCCCCAGCATTTT
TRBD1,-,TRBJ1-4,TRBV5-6,CASSDRGGEKLFF,TGTGCCAGCAGCGACAGGGGGGGTGAAAAACTGTTTTTT
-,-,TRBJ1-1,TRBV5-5,CASSTREYTEAFF,TGTGCCAGCAGCACCCGAGAGTACACTGAAGCTTTCTTT
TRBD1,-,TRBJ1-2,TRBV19,CASRPTRDRKIYGYTF,TGTGCCAGTAGGCCCACTCGGGACAGGAAAATCTATGGCTACACCTTC
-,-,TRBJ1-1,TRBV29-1,CSVVRGGTEAFF,TGCAGCGTTGTTAGAGGGGGCACTGAAGCTTTCTTT